The 9 T cell receptor beta chains below were found in one sample sequenced in a study of T-cell memory formation after mild COVID-19. TCRdb itself ran the 5' RACE reads through MiXCR, one entry per CDR3 protein. The table includes 400,000 to 500,000 distinct CDR3 sequences, around 19% detected once. Sequencing was performed on PBMCs or a T cell subset sorted from them (not recorded which). These receptor sequences come from an adult woman who had mild COVID-19 (a few samples of this study predate the infection). Cell type and time point are not known.

The chain carries TRBV12-3 or TRBV12-4 and TRBJ2-1; D remains unclear. V was clipped by 2 bases and J by 9 bases, with 2 bases between them. The CDR3 is 10 residues long. The CDR3 region has the DNA TGTGCCAGCAGTTTACGTGAGCAGTTCTTC. Its protein product is CASSLREQFF.

This clonotype was seen more than once but under ten times. The chain is built from TRBV5-1 and TRBJ1-5; 8 bases are a match to TRBD1. Looked up from germline, CDR1 is SGHRS and CDR2 is YFSETQ. Germline trimming cut 3 bases from V and 5 bases from J; bases unmatched to any gene: 7. There are 15 residues in the CDR3. This CDR3 reads CASSSTGEAYQPQHF. For the CDR3, the DNA is TGCGCCAGCAGCTCGACAGGGGAAGCGTATCAGCCCCAGCATTTT.

The chain recombines TRBV7-9 with TRBJ1-6, with a possible D match to TRBD1 (5 bases). Germline CDR1 reads SEHNR; CDR2 reads FQNEAQ (reference sequence). This CDR3 spans 15 amino acids. Trimming took off 2 bases at V and 10 bases at J, with 15 bases between the two ends. This CDR3 is CASSLTSGTKSPLHF. DNA of the CDR3: TGTGCCAGCAGCTTAACGTCCGGGACCAAGTCACCCCTCCACTTT. The full variable domain, completed using reference TRBV7-9 and TRBJ1-6, is DTGVSQNPRHKITKRGQNVTFRCDPISEHNRLYWYRQTLGQGPEFLTYFQNEAQLEKSRLLSDRFSAERPKGSFSTLEIQRTEQGDSAMYLCASSLTSGTKSPLHFGNGTRLTVT.

This clonotype was observed a handful of times. This chain uses TRBV12-3 or TRBV12-4 with TRBJ2-4; D may be TRBD1 or TRBD2 (6 bases each). V lost 2 bases and J lost 5, with 10 bases in between. The CDR3 runs 14 residues. DNA of the CDR3: TGTGCCAGCAGTTTAACGGGGGCTGAAAACATTCAGTACTTC. This translates into CASSLTGAENIQYF.

This clonotype was recorded a few times. An end of the junction does not agree with germline; a read error may underlie this. The rearrangement joins TRBV18 to TRBJ2-7, with 10 bases lining up with TRBD1. The CDR3 is 15 amino acids. Germline CDR1 is KGHSH and CDR2 is LQKENI. The CDR3 here is CASSAPGQGTYEQYF. The DNA for the CDR3 is TGTGCCAGCTCAGCACCGGGACAGGGGACCTACGAGCAGTACTTC. Combining the CDR3 with reference TRBV18 and TRBJ2-7 gives the whole variable domain NAGVMQNPRHLVRRRGQEARLRCSPMKGHSHVYWYRQLPEEGLKFMVYLQKENIIDESGMPKERFSAEFPKEGPSILRIQQVVRGDSAAYFCASSAPGQGTYEQYFGPGTRLTVT.

The chain employs TRBV12-3 or TRBV12-4 and TRBJ1-1; no definite D call. Trimming removed 6 bases at V and 8 bases at J, with 16 bases between. CDR3 length: 13 amino acids. The CDR3 DNA is TGTGCCAGCAGCCCGACGGATACTGTGGAAGCTTTCTTT. Protein: CASSPTDTVEAFF.

The gene calls are TRBV12-3 or TRBV12-4 and TRBJ2-5; D is uncertain. The CDR3 covers 11 residues. V dropped 2 bases and J dropped 6 bases, with 4 bases sitting between them. The CDR3 nucleotides read TGTGCCAGCAGTTTAAAACAGACCCAGTACTTC. Translated, it gives CASSLKQTQYF.

This clonotype has just a few counts. The V call is TRBV5-1, the J call TRBJ1-5; TRBD1 agrees at 7 bases. Germline CDR1 is SGHRS and CDR2 is YFSETQ. J was trimmed by 5 bases and V by 0 bases; bases with no gene match: 5. The CDR3 runs to 15 residues. CDR3 protein: CASSLGQGGDQPQHF. The CDR3 coding sequence is TGCGCCAGCAGCTTGGGACAGGGTGGAGATCAGCCCCAGCATTTT.

The V and J genes are TRBV4-3 and TRBJ2-7; a weak D match, TRBD1 (6 bases). There are 14 residues in the CDR3. The germline V gene has CDR1 LGHNA and CDR2 YSLEER. The germline V and J ends were trimmed by 0 bases and 4 bases, with 10 bases remaining between them. The CDR3 DNA sequence: TGCGCCAGCAGCCAAGACGGCAGGGGTTACGAGCAGTACTTC. Its protein product is CASSQDGRGYEQYF.